This T cell receptor (beta chain) was found in a study of beta chain features in type 1 diabetes. Findings of the study overall: The cDNA sequencing approach could over-represent high-TCR-expressing cells. Patients with Type 1 diabetes showed moderately but significantly shorter TCRB CDR3s in all four CD4+ subsets.

This clone was observed a few times. The antigen is undetermined. The sequenced template was cDNA made from the entire isolated RNA. The assay was immunoSEQ multiplex PCR, and TCRdb's table has in-frame clones only and misses some. The sample lists a few hundred thousand clones; about 23% were seen once. The ends lost 1 base at V and 0 bases at J; junction bases unmatched: 2. This CDR3 is built from 16 residues. Germline values: CDR1 MGHDK, CDR2 SYGVNS. The V gene is TRBV25-1, the J gene TRBJ2-2, with 7 nucleotides matching TRBD2. The sequenced sample consisted of naive CD4+ T cells from blood. This TCR derives from a woman aged 25 to 39 with type 1 diabetes. As DNA, the CDR3 is TGTGCCAGCAGTGAATGGGGGGGATCGAACACCGGGGAGCTGTTTTTT. Residues: CASSEWGGSNTGELFF.